This is a list of T cell receptor beta chains from one sample in a study of T cell clonotyping in hematopoietic cell transplantation. Profiled with immunoSEQ multiplex PCR; TCRdb holds only in-frame clones, not every one. The table includes thousands of clones, about 39% detected once. Sequenced here: peripheral blood mononuclear cells, sampled 30 days after allogeneic stem cell transplant. The receptors here all came from an older female patient who had an allogeneic stem cell transplant, so the T cells may come from the graft donor. Some clones in this sample may be carry-over from other donors' samples. CDR3s include the opening cysteine and the closing phenylalanine or tryptophan. The D gene is left open where the match is weak. Part of the rows lack a size; the others show once, few, many or a class for expanded clones.

v_call: TRBV11-2; j_call: TRBJ1-1; d_call: .; clone_size: .; cdr3_nt: TGTGCCAGCAGAACCCTGAACACTGAAGCTTTCTTT; cdr3_aa: CASRTLNTEAFF
v_call: TRBV4-2; j_call: TRBJ1-1; d_call: TRBD1; clone_size: .; cdr3_nt: TGTGCCAGCAGCCACAGGGGGCTTGCTTTCTTT; cdr3_aa: CASSHRGLAFF
v_call: TRBV30; j_call: TRBJ2-1; d_call: .; clone_size: .; cdr3_nt: TGTGCCTGGGCCTCCTACAATGAGCAGTTCTTC; cdr3_aa: CAWASYNEQFF
v_call: TRBV25-1; j_call: TRBJ1-5; d_call: .; clone_size: .; cdr3_nt: TGTGCCAGCAGTGTCGAAACGAGCAATCAGCCCCAGCATTTT; cdr3_aa: CASSVETSNQPQHF
v_call: TRBV7-2; j_call: TRBJ1-6; d_call: TRBD1; clone_size: few; cdr3_nt: TGTGCCAGCAGCCAGGACAGGCCCTCGGGTTCACCCCTCCACTTT; cdr3_aa: CASSQDRPSGSPLHF
v_call: TRBV30; j_call: TRBJ1-4; d_call: .; clone_size: few; cdr3_nt: TGTGCCTGGAAGGGGACCGGTGAAAAACTGTTTTTT; cdr3_aa: CAWKGTGEKLFF
v_call: TRBV29-1; j_call: TRBJ2-7; d_call: .; clone_size: few; cdr3_nt: TGCAGCGTTGAAGGAAGGGGAGAGCAGTACTTC; cdr3_aa: CSVEGRGEQYF
v_call: TRBV11-2; j_call: TRBJ2-7; d_call: .; clone_size: .; cdr3_nt: TGTGCCAGCGGGGGGTTTTGGACCAGCGGTACTCTGAACTCCTACGAGCAGTACTTC; cdr3_aa: CASGGFWTSGTLNSYEQYF
v_call: TRBV4-1; j_call: TRBJ2-7; d_call: TRBD1; clone_size: .; cdr3_nt: TGCGCCAGCAGCCTCTCCGGGACAGAGACCTACGAGCAGTACTTC; cdr3_aa: CASSLSGTETYEQYF
v_call: TRBV6-5; j_call: TRBJ1-2; d_call: .; clone_size: few; cdr3_nt: TGTGCCAGCAGTTACTCGAGGTTGGGAGGCTACACCTTC; cdr3_aa: CASSYSRLGGYTF
v_call: TRBV30; j_call: TRBJ2-6; d_call: TRBD1; clone_size: .; cdr3_nt: TGTGCCTGTTTCCTCCTGGGGACAGCAGTCTCTGGGGCCAACGTCCTGACTTTC; cdr3_aa: CACFLLGTAVSGANVLTF
v_call: TRBV19; j_call: TRBJ2-5; d_call: .; clone_size: large; cdr3_nt: TGTGCCAGTAGTAGGGACTTTCAAGAGACCCAGTACTTC; cdr3_aa: CASSRDFQETQYF
v_call: TRBV5-1; j_call: TRBJ2-7; d_call: TRBD1; clone_size: .; cdr3_nt: TGCGCCAGCAGCCGCCAGGGACAGGGAGAACACGAGCAGTACTTC; cdr3_aa: CASSRQGQGEHEQYF
v_call: TRBV19; j_call: TRBJ1-5; d_call: .; clone_size: few; cdr3_nt: TGTGCCATAGGGGCAGGGCGCAGCAATCAGCCCCAGCATTTT; cdr3_aa: CAIGAGRSNQPQHF
v_call: TRBV30; j_call: TRBJ1-2; d_call: .; clone_size: .; cdr3_nt: TGTGCCTGGAGCGTCCAACAAGGGGAGGAAGGCTACACCTTC; cdr3_aa: CAWSVQQGEEGYTF
v_call: TRBV14; j_call: TRBJ1-1; d_call: .; clone_size: few; cdr3_nt: TGTGCCAGCAGCCCGGGGGGGTTCACTGAAGCTTTCTTT; cdr3_aa: CASSPGGFTEAFF
v_call: TRBV27; j_call: TRBJ2-1; d_call: TRBD2; clone_size: .; cdr3_nt: TGTGCCAGCAGCTCTAGCGGTGACAATGAGCAGTTCTTC; cdr3_aa: CASSSSGDNEQFF
v_call: TRBV20-1; j_call: TRBJ2-5; d_call: .; clone_size: .; cdr3_nt: TGCAGTGCCAGGGACCAAGAGACCCAGTACTTC; cdr3_aa: CSARDQETQYF
v_call: TRBV30; j_call: TRBJ2-3; d_call: .; clone_size: few; cdr3_nt: TGTGCCTGGGGCGCTGGGCTCGGCACAGATACGCAGTATTTT; cdr3_aa: CAWGAGLGTDTQYF
v_call: TRBV29-1; j_call: TRBJ2-6; d_call: .; clone_size: .; cdr3_nt: TGCAGCGGGGGAACGGGTTTCGGGGCCAACGTCCTGACTTTC; cdr3_aa: CSGGTGFGANVLTF
v_call: TRBV28; j_call: TRBJ1-4; d_call: .; clone_size: few; cdr3_nt: TGTGCCAGCAGTTTTAATCGGGGGATGTATGAAAAACTGTTTTTT; cdr3_aa: CASSFNRGMYEKLFF
v_call: TRBV6-6; j_call: TRBJ1-2; d_call: .; clone_size: .; cdr3_nt: TGTGCCAGCAGCCCCGGGGGGTTAGGCGGCTACACCTTC; cdr3_aa: CASSPGGLGGYTF
v_call: TRBV30; j_call: TRBJ1-2; d_call: .; clone_size: .; cdr3_nt: TGTGCCTGGAGTGTACATGCGAGTGGCTACACCTTC; cdr3_aa: CAWSVHASGYTF
v_call: TRBV5-6; j_call: TRBJ1-2; d_call: TRBD1; clone_size: .; cdr3_nt: TGTGCCAGCAGCTCAGGGGGCTTTGGCTACACCTTC; cdr3_aa: CASSSGGFGYTF
v_call: TRBV19; j_call: TRBJ1-1; d_call: .; clone_size: .; cdr3_nt: TGTGCCAGTAGTCCTGCGGGTGTGAACACTGAAGCTTTCTTT; cdr3_aa: CASSPAGVNTEAFF
v_call: TRBV6-1; j_call: TRBJ2-7; d_call: TRBD2; clone_size: few; cdr3_nt: TGTGCGGGAGCGGAGTCTAGCGGGTTTTACGAGCAGTACTTC; cdr3_aa: CAGAESSGFYEQYF
v_call: TRBV4-3; j_call: TRBJ2-7; d_call: TRBD1; clone_size: .; cdr3_nt: TGCGCCAGCAGCCAACGGACAGGTCGCGAGCAGTACTTC; cdr3_aa: CASSQRTGREQYF
v_call: TRBV29-1; j_call: TRBJ2-7; d_call: TRBD1; clone_size: few; cdr3_nt: TGCAGCGTTGCCGGGACAGGGATCGAGCAGTACTTC; cdr3_aa: CSVAGTGIEQYF
v_call: TRBV29-1; j_call: TRBJ1-6; d_call: .; clone_size: .; cdr3_nt: TGCAGCGTTGGGGGAACCTATAATTCACCCCTCCACTTT; cdr3_aa: CSVGGTYNSPLHF
v_call: TRBV28; j_call: TRBJ1-2; d_call: TRBD1; clone_size: few; cdr3_nt: TGTGCCAGCAGTTTACCGACAGGGAGTGATGGCTACACCTTC; cdr3_aa: CASSLPTGSDGYTF
v_call: TRBV30; j_call: TRBJ1-3; d_call: .; clone_size: few; cdr3_nt: TGTGCCTGGAGGCAGGGCCCTGGAAACACCATATATTTT; cdr3_aa: CAWRQGPGNTIYF
v_call: TRBV4-2; j_call: TRBJ2-5; d_call: .; clone_size: .; cdr3_nt: TGTGCCAGCAGCGCGGATGCCAGGGAGACCCAGTACTTC; cdr3_aa: CASSADARETQYF
v_call: TRBV7-2; j_call: TRBJ1-1; d_call: .; clone_size: few; cdr3_nt: TGTGCCAGCAGCTTGAGACCGAACACTGAAGCTTTCTTT; cdr3_aa: CASSLRPNTEAFF
v_call: TRBV25-1; j_call: TRBJ2-5; d_call: .; clone_size: few; cdr3_nt: TGTGCCAGCAGTGTCAGGGAGACCCAGTACTTC; cdr3_aa: CASSVRETQYF
v_call: TRBV7-2; j_call: TRBJ1-5; d_call: .; clone_size: .; cdr3_nt: TGTGCCAGCAGCTTAGGAGTTTTTGGCAATCAGCCCCAGCATTTT; cdr3_aa: CASSLGVFGNQPQHF
v_call: TRBV30; j_call: TRBJ1-2; d_call: .; clone_size: .; cdr3_nt: TGTGCCTGTTTTAAGGGGGGGCAAGCTAACTATGGCTACACCTTC; cdr3_aa: CACFKGGQANYGYTF
v_call: TRBV30; j_call: TRBJ2-7; d_call: TRBD2; clone_size: .; cdr3_nt: TGTGCCTGGTGGGGACAGGGGGGGACTAGCGGGACCTACGAGCAGTACTTC; cdr3_aa: CAWWGQGGTSGTYEQYF
v_call: TRBV29-1; j_call: TRBJ1-3; d_call: .; clone_size: few; cdr3_nt: TGCAGCGTTGAAGTATCGTCGGATTCTGGAAACACCATATATTTT; cdr3_aa: CSVEVSSDSGNTIYF
v_call: TRBV19; j_call: TRBJ2-2; d_call: TRBD1; clone_size: .; cdr3_nt: TGTGCCAGTAGTCCAAACAGGGGGAGAGACACCGGGGAGCTGTTTTTT; cdr3_aa: CASSPNRGRDTGELFF
v_call: TRBV30; j_call: TRBJ1-1; d_call: TRBD1; clone_size: .; cdr3_nt: TGTGCCTGGAGTAGGGGGCGCGTAACGTACTCAGAAGCTTTCTTT; cdr3_aa: CAWSRGRVTYSEAFF
v_call: TRBV30; j_call: TRBJ1-5; d_call: .; clone_size: .; cdr3_nt: TGTGCCTGGAGTCGACGGTTTAATCAGCCCCAGCATTTT; cdr3_aa: CAWSRRFNQPQHF
v_call: TRBV19; j_call: TRBJ1-1; d_call: .; clone_size: few; cdr3_nt: TGTGCCAGTAGTGAGGGGGGAAAGGCTCAAGCTTTCTTT; cdr3_aa: CASSEGGKAQAFF
v_call: TRBV29-1; j_call: TRBJ1-5; d_call: .; clone_size: .; cdr3_nt: TGCAGCGCCAGCGACGGGTTCCTGGGCAATCAGCCCCAGCATTTT; cdr3_aa: CSASDGFLGNQPQHF
v_call: TRBV6-5; j_call: TRBJ1-5; d_call: .; clone_size: .; cdr3_nt: TGTGCCAGCGGGGGGGGCAATCAGCCCCAGCATTTT; cdr3_aa: CASGGGNQPQHF
v_call: TRBV10-3; j_call: TRBJ1-1; d_call: TRBD1; clone_size: few; cdr3_nt: TGTGCCATCAGTGAGCGGGCAGGGGGAGCTTTCTTT; cdr3_aa: CAISERAGGAFF
v_call: TRBV5-6; j_call: TRBJ2-3; d_call: .; clone_size: .; cdr3_nt: TGTGCCAGCAGCCTCGACAGAACAGATACGCAGTATTTT; cdr3_aa: CASSLDRTDTQYF
v_call: TRBV30; j_call: TRBJ1-5; d_call: .; clone_size: .; cdr3_nt: TGTGCCTGGAGCGGGGGCCTCGGGGGTTCGCCCCAGCATTTT; cdr3_aa: CAWSGGLGGSPQHF
v_call: TRBV19; j_call: TRBJ2-1; d_call: TRBD2; clone_size: .; cdr3_nt: TGTGCCAGTAGTATCGGGGGGTCCTACAATGAGCAGTTCTTC; cdr3_aa: CASSIGGSYNEQFF
v_call: TRBV30; j_call: TRBJ1-2; d_call: .; clone_size: .; cdr3_nt: TGTGCCTGGAGTACAGGGCATTCTGGCTACACCTTC; cdr3_aa: CAWSTGHSGYTF
v_call: TRBV30; j_call: TRBJ2-3; d_call: .; clone_size: .; cdr3_nt: TGTGCCTGGAGTGTATCTGCAGATACGCAGTATTTT; cdr3_aa: CAWSVSADTQYF
v_call: TRBV7-6; j_call: TRBJ1-6; d_call: TRBD1; clone_size: few; cdr3_nt: TGTGCCAGCAGCCCATCCGGGACAGGGGCTTCACCCCTCCACTTT; cdr3_aa: CASSPSGTGASPLHF
v_call: TRBV5-1; j_call: TRBJ2-5; d_call: .; clone_size: .; cdr3_nt: TGCGCCAGCAGCCCCGGGACACCACAAGAGACCCAGTACTTC; cdr3_aa: CASSPGTPQETQYF